This TCR beta chain was obtained from a study of PD-L1 blockade in urothelial cancer. Turning to the study itself: Analysis of blood occurred 3 weeks (second dose) and 6 weeks after treatment start. T cells were recovered from blood samples at a median of approximately 150,000.

Time point here: pretreatment peripheral blood. Profiled with immunoSEQ multiplex PCR; TCRdb holds only in-frame clones, not every one. The sample has more than 35,000 clones; over 80% are singletons. Germline assignment: CDR1 SGHDT and CDR2 YYEEEE. J was trimmed by 2 bases and V by 6 bases; bases with no gene match: 7. The CDR3 runs to 16 residues. The sample was PBMCs, taken around atezolizumab (anti-PD-L1) treatment. This chain connects TRBV5-6 to TRBJ1-3; TRBD1 agrees at 11 bases. The source is a man of 80 years or more with urothelial cancer. The CDR3 protein is CASTRTGGNTGNTIYF. CDR3 nucleotide sequence: TGTGCCAGCACCCGGACAGGGGGCAATACTGGAAACACCATATATTTT.